A selection of T cell receptor beta chains follows, all from one sample in a study of T-cell reconstitution after alpha-beta-depleted transplantation in children. A single record per CDR3 protein comes from TCRdb applying MiXCR to the PCR reads. The sample shows a few hundred thousand distinct CDR3 sequences, roughly 27% of them seen only once. Specimen: PBMCs, collected before TCRalphabeta/CD19-depleted stem cell transplant. These receptor sequences come from a boy under three years old with Wiskott-Aldrich syndrome, due to receive a stem cell transplant. The CDR3 runs from the conserved cysteine through the conserved F or W. The order of the fields is clone size, J gene, V gene, D gene, CDR3 DNA, CDR3 protein. D genes are given only for firm matches. A row's size may be missing; if present it is once, few, many or a size class.

once | TRBJ2-3 | TRBV29-1 | TRBD2 | TGCAGCGTTGAAGGGTTGCTAGCGGGAGCGACAGATACGCAGTATTTT | CSVEGLLAGATDTQYF
- | TRBJ2-1 | TRBV5-1 | TRBD2 | TGCGCCAGCAGCTGGGGGGGTAGCGGGAGGCGATACAATGAGCAGTTCTTC | CASSWGGSGRRYNEQFF
- | TRBJ2-7 | TRBV7-9 | - | TGTGCCAGCAGCTTATCCCCGGGAGAGAGGTACTACGAGCAGTACTTC | CASSLSPGERYYEQYF
- | TRBJ2-7 | TRBV5-1 | TRBD2 | TGCGCCAGCAGGACCGGGACTAGCGGGATTTACGAGCAGTACTTC | CASRTGTSGIYEQYF
- | TRBJ2-4 | TRBV5-1 | - | TGCGCCACCTCAGAGACGGTAGGGGCCAAAAACATTCAGTACTTC | CATSETVGAKNIQYF
- | TRBJ1-5 | TRBV11-1 | - | TGTGCCAGCAGCCTCAGAACCTGGGAGCCCCAGCATTTT | CASSLRTWEPQHF
- | TRBJ1-5 | TRBV20-1 | TRBD1 | TGCAGTGCCCACAACAGGGGGCGTTGGAAAAATCAGCCCCAGCATTTT | CSAHNRGRWKNQPQHF
few | TRBJ1-6 | TRBV5-1 | TRBD1 | TGCGCCAGCAGCTTGGAAGGGGGCTTAAATTCACCCCTCCACTTT | CASSLEGGLNSPLHF
few | TRBJ2-7 | TRBV10-3 | - | TGTGCCATCAGTGAGTCGCACAGCCGCTACGAGCAGTACTTC | CAISESHSRYEQYF
few | TRBJ2-1 | TRBV5-1 | TRBD2 | TGCGCCAGCAGCTTCGGACTAGCGGGAGATGTTTATGAGCAGTTCTTC | CASSFGLAGDVYEQFF
- | TRBJ2-1 | TRBV24-1 | TRBD1 | TGTGCCACCAGTGGAGGACAGGGAATAGTCGATGAGCAGTTCTTC | CATSGGQGIVDEQFF
- | TRBJ2-7 | TRBV28 | - | TGTGCCAGCATCACCCGGGGACGGGGAAGCTCCTACGAGCAGTACTTC | CASITRGRGSSYEQYF
- | TRBJ2-1 | TRBV5-1 | - | TGCGCCAGCAGCCCAACGGCAATCTTCAATGAGCAGTTCTTC | CASSPTAIFNEQFF
few | TRBJ1-5 | TRBV4-1 | TRBD1 | TGCGCCAGCAGCCAAGGGGACAGGGATGCTTCGCCCCAGCATTTT | CASSQGDRDASPQHF
- | TRBJ2-7 | TRBV5-1 | TRBD2 | TGCGCCAGCAGCACAACGGGAGGTAACGAGCAGTACTTC | CASSTTGGNEQYF
- | TRBJ2-7 | TRBV19 | TRBD1 | TGTGCCAGTAGTACACAGGGGGTCCACGAGCAGTACTTC | CASSTQGVHEQYF
- | TRBJ2-1 | TRBV25-1 | TRBD2 | TGTGCCAGCAGTAGGGGTGCTAGCGGGAGAGGGGATGAGCAGTTCTTC | CASSRGASGRGDEQFF
few | TRBJ2-2 | TRBV12-3/TRBV12-4 | - | TGTGCCAGCATCCGGGGTACGAACACCGGGGAGCTGTTTTTT | CASIRGTNTGELFF
few | TRBJ2-1 | TRBV28 | - | TGTGCCAGCAGTCAGCGGCCCTCCTACAATGAGCAGTTCTTC | CASSQRPSYNEQFF
few | TRBJ2-7 | TRBV5-1 | TRBD2 | TGCGCCAGCAGCAACTCGGGACTAGCGGGAGGATTCTACGAGCAGTACTTC | CASSNSGLAGGFYEQYF
few | TRBJ2-2 | TRBV27 | TRBD1 | TGTGCCAGCAGGGGGACAGGACTCACCGGGGAGCTGTTTTTT | CASRGTGLTGELFF
- | TRBJ2-2 | TRBV5-1 | TRBD2 | TGCGCCAGCAGCTTGGCCAAGCCTAGCGGGAGGAGCACCGGGGAGCTGTTTTTT | CASSLAKPSGRSTGELFF
- | TRBJ1-1 | TRBV19 | - | TGTGCCAGTAGTATGTGGGTCCTAAAAATGAACACTGAAGCTTTCTTT | CASSMWVLKMNTEAFF
few | TRBJ2-3 | TRBV5-6 | TRBD2 | TGTGCCAGCAGCTTGGCGTCCGGGACTAGCGGAACAGATACGCAGTATTTT | CASSLASGTSGTDTQYF
- | TRBJ2-7 | TRBV10-3 | TRBD2 | TGTGCCATCACCCAACTAGCGGGATCCTACGAGCAGTACTTC | CAITQLAGSYEQYF
few | TRBJ1-1 | TRBV20-1 | - | TGCAGTGCTAGAGAGACAGGGAACACTGAAGCTTTCTTT | CSARETGNTEAFF
- | TRBJ2-7 | TRBV5-4 | - | TGTGCCAGCAAAAAAGGACCGGCGACCTACGAGCAGTACTTC | CASKKGPATYEQYF